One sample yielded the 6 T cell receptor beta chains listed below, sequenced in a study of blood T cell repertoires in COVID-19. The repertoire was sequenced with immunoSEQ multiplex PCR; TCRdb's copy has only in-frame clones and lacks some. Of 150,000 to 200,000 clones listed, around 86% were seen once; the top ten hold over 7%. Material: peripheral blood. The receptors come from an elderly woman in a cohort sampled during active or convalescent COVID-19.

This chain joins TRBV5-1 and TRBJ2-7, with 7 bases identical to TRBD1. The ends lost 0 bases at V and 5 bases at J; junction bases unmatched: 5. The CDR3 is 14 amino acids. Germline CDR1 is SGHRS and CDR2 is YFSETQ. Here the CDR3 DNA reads TGCGCCAGCAGCTTGGTTCGCCAGGGGGACGAGCAGTACTTC. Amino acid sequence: CASSLVRQGDEQYF.

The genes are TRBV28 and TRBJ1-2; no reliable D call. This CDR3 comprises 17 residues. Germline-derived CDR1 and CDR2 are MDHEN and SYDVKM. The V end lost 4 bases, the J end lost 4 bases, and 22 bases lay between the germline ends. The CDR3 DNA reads TGTGCCAGCAGTTACTCGAACAGTGTCTCGAAAATCTATGGCTACACCTTC. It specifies CASSYSNSVSKIYGYTF.

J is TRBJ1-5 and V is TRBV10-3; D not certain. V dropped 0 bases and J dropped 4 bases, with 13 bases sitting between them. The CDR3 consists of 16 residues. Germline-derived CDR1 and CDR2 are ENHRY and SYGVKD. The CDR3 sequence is CAISESARGGNQPQHF. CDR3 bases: TGTGCCATCAGTGAGTCTGCTCGGGGTGGTAATCAGCCCCAGCATTTT.

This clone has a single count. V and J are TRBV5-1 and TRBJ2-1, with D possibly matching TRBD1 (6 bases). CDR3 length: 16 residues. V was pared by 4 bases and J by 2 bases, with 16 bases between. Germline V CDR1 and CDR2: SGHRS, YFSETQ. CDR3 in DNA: TGCGCCAGCAGCGGGGGCCTATTAAGGCCCTACAATGAGCAGTTCTTC. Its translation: CASSGGLLRPYNEQFF. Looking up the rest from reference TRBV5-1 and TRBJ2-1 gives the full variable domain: KAGVTQTPRYLIKTRGQQVTLSCSPISGHRSVSWYQQTPGQGLQFLFEYFSETQRNKGNFPGRFSGRQFSNSRSEMNVSTLELGDSALYLCASSGGLLRPYNEQFFGPGTRLTVL.

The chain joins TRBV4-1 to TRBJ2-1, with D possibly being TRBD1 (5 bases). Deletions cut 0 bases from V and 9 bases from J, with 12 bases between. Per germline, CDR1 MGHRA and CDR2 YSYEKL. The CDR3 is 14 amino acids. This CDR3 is CASSQEGHQGEQFF. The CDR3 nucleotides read TGCGCCAGCAGCCAAGAGGGGCACCAGGGTGAGCAGTTCTTC.

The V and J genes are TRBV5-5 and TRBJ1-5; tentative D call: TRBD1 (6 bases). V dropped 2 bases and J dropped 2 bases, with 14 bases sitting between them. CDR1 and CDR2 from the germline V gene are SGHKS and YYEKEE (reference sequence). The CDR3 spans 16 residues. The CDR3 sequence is CASSFLGARGNQPQHF. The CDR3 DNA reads TGTGCCAGCAGCTTCTTGGGGGCTAGAGGCAATCAGCCCCAGCATTTT.